This passage covers 14 T cell receptor beta chains from one sample sequenced in a study of CXCR3-negative and CXCR3-positive naive CD8 T cells. UMI-labeled TRB cDNA libraries were prepared by 5' RACE. TCRdb re-analyzed the 5' RACE reads; it lists each CDR3 protein once, without DNA. This sample contains about 130,000 distinct CDR3 sequences. The sample comprised naive CXCR3- CD8+ T cells from blood. This sample's subset: CD45RO-CCR7+CD27+CD95- naive CD8+ T cells lacking CXCR3 (TNR3-). These receptors all stem from a human donor in good health. Some clones in this sample may be carry-over from other donors' samples.

The V call is TRBV29-1, the J call TRBJ2-1; no DNA is available, so the TRBD2 call from TCRdb remains unchecked. Germline CDR1 reads SQVTM; CDR2 reads ANQGSEA. The CDR3 is made up of 11 amino acids. This chain's CDR3 is CSVSAGNEQFF.

J is TRBJ2-5 and V is TRBV7-9; the TCRdb D gene call, TRBD1, has no DNA to confirm it. The V gene's germline CDR1 is SEHNR and CDR2 FQNEAQ (reference sequence). This CDR3 has 15 amino acids. This CDR3 is CASSLGTGGEETQYF.

This rearrangement joins TRBV11-3 to TRBJ2-1; TCRdb gives TRBD1 as the D gene, but with no DNA this cannot be confirmed. The germline CDR1 and CDR2 sequences are SGHNT and YENEEA. The CDR3 has 14 amino acids. The CDR3 spells CASSVTGTANEQFF.

The V and J genes are TRBV28 and TRBJ2-7. Germline lookup yields CDR1 MDHEN and CDR2 SYDVKM. This CDR3 comprises 14 residues. Here the CDR3 reads CASSDSDGLYEQYF.

V and J are TRBV15 and TRBJ2-1; the TCRdb call, TRBD1, lacks DNA for checking. Germline values: CDR1 LNHNV, CDR2 YYDKDF (reference sequence). The CDR3 length is 15 residues. CDR3 sequence reads: CATSPGAGSYNEQLF. Together with reference TRBV15 and TRBJ2-1, the CDR3 gives the full variable domain: DAMVIQNPRYQVTQFGKPVTLSCSQTLNHNVMYWYQQKSSQAPKLLFHYYDKDFNNEADTPDNFQSRRPNTSFCFLDIRSPGLGDTAMYLCATSPGAGSYNEQLFGPGTRLTVL.

The rearrangement links TRBV6-1 to TRBJ2-1; TCRdb's D gene call, TRBD1, goes unchecked for lack of DNA. The CDR3 sequence is 12 residues long. Looked up from germline, CDR1 is MNHNS and CDR2 is SASEGT. The CDR3 here is CASSEITGEQFF.

The chain joins TRBV7-9 to TRBJ2-3. Germline CDR1 SEHNR, CDR2 FQNEAQ (reference sequence). This CDR3 contains 15 residues. The CDR3 loop reads CASSLAPDSTDTQYF. The whole variable domain, filled in from reference TRBV7-9 and TRBJ2-3, reads DTGVSQNPRHKITKRGQNVTFRCDPISEHNRLYWYRQTLGQGPEFLTYFQNEAQLEKSRLLSDRFSAERPKGSFSTLEIQRTEQGDSAMYLCASSLAPDSTDTQYFGPGTRLTVL.

The V and J genes are TRBV29-1 and TRBJ1-2; lacking DNA, the TRBD1 call made by TCRdb goes unchecked. This CDR3 is 13 amino acids long. Germline V lookup: CDR1 SQVTM, CDR2 ANQGSEA. The CDR3: CSAYRDKSYGYTF.

V gene TRBV27 combines with J gene TRBJ1-1; TCRdb names TRBD1, which stays unverified in the absence of DNA. The CDR3 length is 15 residues. Per the germline V gene, CDR1 is MNHEY and CDR2 is SMNVEV (reference sequence). The CDR3 sequence: CASSSRQGLNTEAFF.

The CDR3 protein is CASRNPDGRSSYEQYF. The chain employs TRBV6-2 or TRBV6-3 and TRBJ2-7. CDR1 is MNHEY and CDR2 is SVGEGT in the germline V gene. The CDR3 consists of 16 residues.

The chain joins TRBV12-3 or TRBV12-4 to TRBJ2-7; the TCRdb D gene call, TRBD1, has no DNA to confirm it. CDR3 size: 12 residues. The CDR3 sequence is CASSFRVPEQYF.

The V gene is TRBV28, the J gene TRBJ1-2; TCRdb's D call of TRBD1 is untestable without DNA. CDR1 is MDHEN and CDR2 is SYDVKM in the germline V gene. CDR3 size: 15 residues. CDR3 region: CASSYTRGNRGGYTF.

The chain is built from TRBV20-1 and TRBJ2-7; TCRdb's assignment of TRBD1 cannot be checked, as there is no DNA. The CDR3 sequence is 13 residues long. Germline loops: CDR1 DFQATT, CDR2 SNEGSKA (reference sequence). The CDR3: CSAGAGDTYEQYF.

The chain recombines TRBV29-1 with TRBJ2-7. The CDR3 length is 12 residues. Germline-derived CDR1 and CDR2 are SQVTM and ANQGSEA. The CDR3 region is CSVAARSYEQYF.